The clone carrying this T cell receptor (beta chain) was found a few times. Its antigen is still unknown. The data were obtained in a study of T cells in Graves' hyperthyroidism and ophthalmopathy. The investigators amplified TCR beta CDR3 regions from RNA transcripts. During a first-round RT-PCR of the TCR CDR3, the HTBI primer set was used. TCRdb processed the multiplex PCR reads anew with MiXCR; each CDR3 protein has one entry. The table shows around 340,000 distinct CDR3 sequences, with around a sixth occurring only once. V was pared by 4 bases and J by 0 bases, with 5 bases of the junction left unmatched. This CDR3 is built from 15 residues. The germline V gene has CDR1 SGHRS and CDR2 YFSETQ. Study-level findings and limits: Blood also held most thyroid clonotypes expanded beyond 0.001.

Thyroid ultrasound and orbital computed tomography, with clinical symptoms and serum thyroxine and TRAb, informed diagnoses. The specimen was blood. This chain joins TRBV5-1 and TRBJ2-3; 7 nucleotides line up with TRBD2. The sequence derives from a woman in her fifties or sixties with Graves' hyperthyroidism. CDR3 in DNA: TGCGCCAGCAGCGGCCGGGGGGATAGCACAGATACGCAGTATTTT. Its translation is CASSGRGDSTDTQYF. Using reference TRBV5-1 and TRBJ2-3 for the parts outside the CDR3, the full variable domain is KAGVTQTPRYLIKTRGQQVTLSCSPISGHRSVSWYQQTPGQGLQFLFEYFSETQRNKGNFPGRFSGRQFSNSRSEMNVSTLELGDSALYLCASSGRGDSTDTQYFGPGTRLTVL.